A few counts support the clone carrying this TCR beta chain. This specimen comes from a study of blood T cell repertoires in COVID-19. The assay was immunoSEQ multiplex PCR, and TCRdb's table has in-frame clones only and misses some. The table includes about 16,000 clones, less than 90% detected once. Germline CDR1 reads MNHNS; CDR2 reads SASEGT. This CDR3 is built from 13 residues. V lost 1 base and J 9 bases, leaving 10 bases between the germline ends. This chain connects TRBV6-1 to TRBJ1-5; D unclear. This sequence originates from a man aged 55-75 years with acute or convalescent COVID-19. The sample comprised peripheral blood. In DNA, the CDR3 is TGTGCCAGCAGTGAAGGGCAGGTCTTGCCCCAGCATTTT. Amino acids: CASSEGQVLPQHF.